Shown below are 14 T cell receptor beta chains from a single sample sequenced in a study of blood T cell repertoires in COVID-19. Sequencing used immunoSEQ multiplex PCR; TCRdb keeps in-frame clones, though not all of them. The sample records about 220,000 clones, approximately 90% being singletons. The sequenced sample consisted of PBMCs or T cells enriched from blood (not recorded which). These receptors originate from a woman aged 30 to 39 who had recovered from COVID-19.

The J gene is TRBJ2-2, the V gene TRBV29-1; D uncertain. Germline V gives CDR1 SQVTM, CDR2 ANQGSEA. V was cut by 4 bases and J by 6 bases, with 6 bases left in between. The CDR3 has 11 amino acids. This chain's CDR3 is CSVGSAGELFF. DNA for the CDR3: TGCAGCGTTGGATCGGCCGGGGAGCTGTTTTTT.

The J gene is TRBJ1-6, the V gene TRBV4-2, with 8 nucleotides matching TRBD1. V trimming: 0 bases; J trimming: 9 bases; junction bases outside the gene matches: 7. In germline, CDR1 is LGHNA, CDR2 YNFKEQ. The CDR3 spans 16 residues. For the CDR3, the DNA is TGTGCCAGCAGCCAAGATACCGACAGGGGTGCTTCACCCCTCCACTTT. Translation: CASSQDTDRGASPLHF.

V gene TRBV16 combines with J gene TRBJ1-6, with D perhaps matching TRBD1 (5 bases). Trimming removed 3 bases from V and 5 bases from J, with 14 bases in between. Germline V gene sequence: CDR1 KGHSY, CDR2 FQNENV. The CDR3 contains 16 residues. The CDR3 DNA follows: TGTGCCAGCAGCCAGGGACTTCAGCCGAATAATTCACCCCTCCACTTT. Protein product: CASSQGLQPNNSPLHF.

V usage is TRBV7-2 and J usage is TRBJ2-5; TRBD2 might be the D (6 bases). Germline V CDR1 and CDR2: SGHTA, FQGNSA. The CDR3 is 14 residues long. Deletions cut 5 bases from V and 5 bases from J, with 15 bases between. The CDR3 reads CASSPTRTAETQYF. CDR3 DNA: TGTGCCAGCAGCCCGACTAGGACGGCCGAGACCCAGTACTTC.

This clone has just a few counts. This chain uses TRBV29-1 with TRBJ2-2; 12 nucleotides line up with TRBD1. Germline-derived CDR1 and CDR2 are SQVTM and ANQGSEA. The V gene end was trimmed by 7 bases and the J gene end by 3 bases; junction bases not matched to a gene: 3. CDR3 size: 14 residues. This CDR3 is CSAGQGADTGELFF. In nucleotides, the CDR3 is TGCAGCGCGGGACAGGGGGCCGACACCGGGGAGCTGTTTTTT.

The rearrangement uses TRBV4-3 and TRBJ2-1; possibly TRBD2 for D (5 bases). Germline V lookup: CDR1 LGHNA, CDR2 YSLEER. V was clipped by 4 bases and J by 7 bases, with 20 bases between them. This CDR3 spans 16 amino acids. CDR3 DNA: TGCGCCAGCAGCCGATCGATCAAAATACGGGGTAATGAGCAGTTCTTC. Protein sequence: CASSRSIKIRGNEQFF.

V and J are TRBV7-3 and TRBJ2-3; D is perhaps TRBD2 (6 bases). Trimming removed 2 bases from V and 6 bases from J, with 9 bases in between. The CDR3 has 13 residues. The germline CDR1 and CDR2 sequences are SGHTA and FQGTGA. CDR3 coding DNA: TGTGCCAGCAGCTTAGGGACTTTCGATACGCAGTATTTT. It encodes CASSLGTFDTQYF.

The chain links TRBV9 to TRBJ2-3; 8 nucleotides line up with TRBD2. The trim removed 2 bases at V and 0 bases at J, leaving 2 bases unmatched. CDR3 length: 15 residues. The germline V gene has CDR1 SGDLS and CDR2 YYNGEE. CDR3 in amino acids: CASSVGGGSTDTQYF. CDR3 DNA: TGTGCCAGCAGCGTTGGCGGGGGGAGCACAGATACGCAGTATTTT. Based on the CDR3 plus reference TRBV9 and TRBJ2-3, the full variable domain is DSGVTQTPKHLITATGQRVTLRCSPRSGDLSVYWYQQSLDQGLQFLIQYYNGEERAKGNILERFSAQQFPDLHSELNLSSLELGDSALYFCASSVGGGSTDTQYFGPGTRLTVL.

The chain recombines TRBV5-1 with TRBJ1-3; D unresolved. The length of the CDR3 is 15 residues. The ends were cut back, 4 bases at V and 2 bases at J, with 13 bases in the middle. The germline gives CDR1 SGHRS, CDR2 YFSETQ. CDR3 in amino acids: CASSVAGNPGNTIYF. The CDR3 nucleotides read TGCGCCAGCAGCGTCGCCGGGAACCCTGGAAACACCATATATTTT.

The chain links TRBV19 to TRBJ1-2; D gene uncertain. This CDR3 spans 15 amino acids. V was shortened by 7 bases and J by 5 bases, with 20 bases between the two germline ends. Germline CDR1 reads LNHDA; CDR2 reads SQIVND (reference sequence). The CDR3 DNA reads TGTGCCAGTACTCCCGGCCCAGGTTATACTTATGGCTACACCTTC. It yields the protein CASTPGPGYTYGYTF.

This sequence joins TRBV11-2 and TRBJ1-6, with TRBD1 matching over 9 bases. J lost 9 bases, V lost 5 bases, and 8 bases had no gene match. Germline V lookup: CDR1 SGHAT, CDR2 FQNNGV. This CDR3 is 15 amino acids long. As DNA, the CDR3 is TGTGCCAGCAGCGCTAGGACAGGGGCGCTTTCACCCCTCCACTTT. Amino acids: CASSARTGALSPLHF.

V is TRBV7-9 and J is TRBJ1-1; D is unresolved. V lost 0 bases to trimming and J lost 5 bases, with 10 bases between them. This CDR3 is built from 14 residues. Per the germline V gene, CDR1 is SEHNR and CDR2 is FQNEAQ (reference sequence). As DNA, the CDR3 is TGTGCCAGCAGCTTAGCACAGCTTGGTACTGAAGCTTTCTTT. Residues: CASSLAQLGTEAFF.

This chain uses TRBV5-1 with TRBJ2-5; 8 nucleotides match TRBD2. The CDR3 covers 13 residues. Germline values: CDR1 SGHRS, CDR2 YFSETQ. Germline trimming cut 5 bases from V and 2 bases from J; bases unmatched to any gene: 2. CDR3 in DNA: TGCGCCAGCAGTCCGGGGGGGCAAGAGACCCAGTACTTC. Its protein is CASSPGGQETQYF.

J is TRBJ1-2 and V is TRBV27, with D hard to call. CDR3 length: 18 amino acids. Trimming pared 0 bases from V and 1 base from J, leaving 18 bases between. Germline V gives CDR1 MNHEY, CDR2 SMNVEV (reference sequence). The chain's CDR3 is CASSLSVGGGQSNYGYTF. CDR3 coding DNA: TGTGCCAGCAGTTTATCTGTAGGTGGAGGGCAGAGTAACTATGGCTACACCTTC.